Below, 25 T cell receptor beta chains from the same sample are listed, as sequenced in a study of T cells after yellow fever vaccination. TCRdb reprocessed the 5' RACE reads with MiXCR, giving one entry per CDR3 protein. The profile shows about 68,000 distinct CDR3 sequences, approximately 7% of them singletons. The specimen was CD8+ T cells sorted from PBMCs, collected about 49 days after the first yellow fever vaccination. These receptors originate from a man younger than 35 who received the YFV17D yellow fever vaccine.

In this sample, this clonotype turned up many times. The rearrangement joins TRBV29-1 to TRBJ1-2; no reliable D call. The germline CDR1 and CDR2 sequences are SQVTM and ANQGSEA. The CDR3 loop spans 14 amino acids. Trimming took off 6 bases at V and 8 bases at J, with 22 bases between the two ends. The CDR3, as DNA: TGCAGCGTCCTATACGACGGAGTCGCCGGGGGCTACACCTTC. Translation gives CSVLYDGVAGGYTF.

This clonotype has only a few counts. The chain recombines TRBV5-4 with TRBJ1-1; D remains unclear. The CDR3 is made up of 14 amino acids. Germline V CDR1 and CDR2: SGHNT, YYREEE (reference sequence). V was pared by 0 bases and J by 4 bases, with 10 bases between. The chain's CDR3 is CASSLATVGTEAFF. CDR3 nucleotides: TGTGCCAGCAGCTTGGCCACGGTGGGCACTGAAGCTTTCTTT.

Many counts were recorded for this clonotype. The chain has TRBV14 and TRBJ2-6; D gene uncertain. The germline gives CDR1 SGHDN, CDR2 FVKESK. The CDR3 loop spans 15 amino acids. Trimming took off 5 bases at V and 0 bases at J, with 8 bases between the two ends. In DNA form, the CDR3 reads TGTGCCAGCAGCTCCACAAGCTCTGGGGCCAACGTCCTGACTTTC. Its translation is CASSSTSSGANVLTF.

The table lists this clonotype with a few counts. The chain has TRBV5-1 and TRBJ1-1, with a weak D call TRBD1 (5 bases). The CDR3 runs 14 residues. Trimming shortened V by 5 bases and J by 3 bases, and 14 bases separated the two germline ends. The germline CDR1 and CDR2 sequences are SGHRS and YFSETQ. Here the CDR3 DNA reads TGCGCCAGCAGTCTCCGGGGCGGGGACACTGAAGCTTTCTTT. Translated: CASSLRGGDTEAFF.

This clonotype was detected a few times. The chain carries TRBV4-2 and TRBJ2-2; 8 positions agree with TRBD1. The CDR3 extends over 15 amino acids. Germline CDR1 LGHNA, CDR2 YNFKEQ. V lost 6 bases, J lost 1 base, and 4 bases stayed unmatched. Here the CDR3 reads CASRPGTGNTGELFF. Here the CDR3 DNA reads TGTGCCAGCAGACCGGGGACAGGGAACACCGGGGAGCTGTTTTTT.

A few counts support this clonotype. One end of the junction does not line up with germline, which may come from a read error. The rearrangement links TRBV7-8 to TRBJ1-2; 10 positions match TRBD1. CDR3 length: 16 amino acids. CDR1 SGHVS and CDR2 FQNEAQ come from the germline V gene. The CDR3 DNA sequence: TGTGCCAGCAGCATAGCCCCTTTGACAGGGGGCCCTGGCTACACCTTC. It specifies CASSIAPLTGGPGYTF.

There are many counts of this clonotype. Here the CDR3 DNA reads TGTGCCAGCAGCGAAACAGGGGATAGCAATCAGCCCCAGCATTTT. Protein sequence: CASSETGDSNQPQHF. V gene TRBV9 combines with J gene TRBJ1-5, with 7 bases lining up with TRBD1. The J segment lost 0 bases and the V segment lost 3 bases, leaving 3 bases of the junction unmatched. Germline CDR1 is SGDLS and CDR2 is YYNGEE. This CDR3 has 15 amino acids.

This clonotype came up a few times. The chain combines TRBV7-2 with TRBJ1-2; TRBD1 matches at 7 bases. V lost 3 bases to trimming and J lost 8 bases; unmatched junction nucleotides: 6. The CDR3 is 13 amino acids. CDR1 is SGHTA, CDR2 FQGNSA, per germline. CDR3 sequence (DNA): TGTGCCAGCAGCTTCCCGGACAGGCCGGGCTACACCTTC. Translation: CASSFPDRPGYTF.

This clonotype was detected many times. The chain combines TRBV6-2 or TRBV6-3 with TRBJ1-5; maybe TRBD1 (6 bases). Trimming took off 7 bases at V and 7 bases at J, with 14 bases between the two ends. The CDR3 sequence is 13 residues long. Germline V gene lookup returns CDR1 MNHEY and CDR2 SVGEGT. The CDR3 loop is CASNLQGRQPQHF. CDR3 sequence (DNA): TGTGCCAGCAATCTACAGGGCAGGCAGCCCCAGCATTTT.

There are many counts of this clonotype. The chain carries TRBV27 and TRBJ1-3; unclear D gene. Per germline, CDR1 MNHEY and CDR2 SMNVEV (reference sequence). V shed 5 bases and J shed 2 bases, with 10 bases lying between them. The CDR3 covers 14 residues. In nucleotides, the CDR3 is TGTGCCAGCAGTATTTCGCCAACTGGAAACACCATATATTTT. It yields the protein CASSISPTGNTIYF.

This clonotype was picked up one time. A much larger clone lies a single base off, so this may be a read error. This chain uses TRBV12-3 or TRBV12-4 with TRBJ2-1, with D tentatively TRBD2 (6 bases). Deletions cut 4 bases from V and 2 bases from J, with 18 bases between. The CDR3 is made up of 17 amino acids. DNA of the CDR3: TGTGCCAGCAGTTCCGCCCGGACTACCGGAACCTACAATGAGCAGTTCTTC. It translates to CASSSARTTGTYNEQFF.

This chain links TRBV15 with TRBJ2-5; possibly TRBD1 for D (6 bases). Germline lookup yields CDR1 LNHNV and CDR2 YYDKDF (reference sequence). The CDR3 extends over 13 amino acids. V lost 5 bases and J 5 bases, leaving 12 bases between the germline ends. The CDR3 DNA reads TGTGCCACCAGCGTGGACAGTACGGAGACCCAGTACTTC. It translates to CATSVDSTETQYF.

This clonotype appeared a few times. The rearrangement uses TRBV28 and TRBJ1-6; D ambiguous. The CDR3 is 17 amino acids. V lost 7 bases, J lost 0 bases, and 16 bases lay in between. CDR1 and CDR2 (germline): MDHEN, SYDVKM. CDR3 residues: CASKPRALSSYNSPLHF. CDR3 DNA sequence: TGTGCCAGCAAGCCGAGAGCGTTAAGCTCCTATAATTCACCCCTCCACTTT.

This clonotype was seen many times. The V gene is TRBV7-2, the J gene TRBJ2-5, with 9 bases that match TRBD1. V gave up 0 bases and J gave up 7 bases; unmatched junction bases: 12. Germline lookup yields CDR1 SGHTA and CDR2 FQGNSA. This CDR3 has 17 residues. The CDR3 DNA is TGTGCCAGCAGCTTAGCCTGGGACAGGGCCGGTTTAGGGACCCAGTACTTC. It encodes CASSLAWDRAGLGTQYF.

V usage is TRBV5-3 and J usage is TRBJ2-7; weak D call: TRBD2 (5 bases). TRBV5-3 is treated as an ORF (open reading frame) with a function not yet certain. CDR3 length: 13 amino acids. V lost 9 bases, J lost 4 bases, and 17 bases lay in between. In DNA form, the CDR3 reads TGTGCCATCGGCCCTCGGGGAGAGTACGAGCAGTACGTC. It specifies CAIGPRGEYEQYV.

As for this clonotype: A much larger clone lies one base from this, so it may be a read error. DNA of the CDR3: TGCGCCAGCAGCTCCTACGGCGGGGCCTACTATGAGCAGTTCTTC. Residues: CASSSYGGAYYEQFF. This chain links TRBV5-1 with TRBJ2-1; D possibly corresponds to TRBD2 (6 bases). The CDR3 has 15 amino acids. Germline V lookup: CDR1 SGHRS, CDR2 YFSETQ.

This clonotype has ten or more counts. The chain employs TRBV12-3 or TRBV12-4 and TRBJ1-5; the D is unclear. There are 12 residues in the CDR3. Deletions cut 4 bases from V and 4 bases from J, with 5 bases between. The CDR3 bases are TGTGCCAGCAGTTCAATGAATCAGCCCCAGCATTTT. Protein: CASSSMNQPQHF.

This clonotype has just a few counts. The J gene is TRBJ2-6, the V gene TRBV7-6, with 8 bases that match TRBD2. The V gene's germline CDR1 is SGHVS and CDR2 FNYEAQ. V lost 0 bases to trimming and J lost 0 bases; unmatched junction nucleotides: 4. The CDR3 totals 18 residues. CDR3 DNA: TGTGCCAGCAGCTTAGCTAGCGGGGCCAGCTCTGGGGCCAACGTCCTGACTTTC. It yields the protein CASSLASGASSGANVLTF.

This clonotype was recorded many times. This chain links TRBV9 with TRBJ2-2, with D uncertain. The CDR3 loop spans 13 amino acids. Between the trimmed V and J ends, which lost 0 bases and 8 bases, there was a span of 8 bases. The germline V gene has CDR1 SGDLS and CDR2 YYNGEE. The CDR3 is CASSVGLPGELFF. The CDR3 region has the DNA TGTGCCAGCAGCGTAGGGCTGCCGGGGGAGCTGTTTTTT.

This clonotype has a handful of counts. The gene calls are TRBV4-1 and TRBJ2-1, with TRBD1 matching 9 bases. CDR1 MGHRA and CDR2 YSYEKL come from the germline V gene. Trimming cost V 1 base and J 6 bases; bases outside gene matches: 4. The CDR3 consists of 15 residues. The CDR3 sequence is CASSQVGQGTNEQFF. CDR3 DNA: TGCGCCAGCAGCCAAGTGGGACAGGGAACCAATGAGCAGTTCTTC.

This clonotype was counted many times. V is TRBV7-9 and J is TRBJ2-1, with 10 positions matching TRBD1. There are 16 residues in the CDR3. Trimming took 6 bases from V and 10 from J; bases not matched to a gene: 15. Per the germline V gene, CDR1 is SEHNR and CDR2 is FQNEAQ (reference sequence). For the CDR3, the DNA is TGTGCCAGCAGTCACCAACCGGGACAGGGGATGGTCGAGCAGTTCTTC. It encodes CASSHQPGQGMVEQFF. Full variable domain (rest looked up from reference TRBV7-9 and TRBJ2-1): DTGVSQNPRHKITKRGQNVTFRCDPISEHNRLYWYRQTLGQGPEFLTYFQNEAQLEKSRLLSDRFSAERPKGSFSTLEIQRTEQGDSAMYLCASSHQPGQGMVEQFFGPGTRLTVL.

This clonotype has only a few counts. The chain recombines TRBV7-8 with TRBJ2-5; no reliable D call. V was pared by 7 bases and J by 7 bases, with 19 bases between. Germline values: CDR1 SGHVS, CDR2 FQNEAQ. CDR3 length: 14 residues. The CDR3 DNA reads TGTGCCAGCACCCCTACACCGGGTAGTAGGACCCAGTACTTC. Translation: CASTPTPGSRTQYF.

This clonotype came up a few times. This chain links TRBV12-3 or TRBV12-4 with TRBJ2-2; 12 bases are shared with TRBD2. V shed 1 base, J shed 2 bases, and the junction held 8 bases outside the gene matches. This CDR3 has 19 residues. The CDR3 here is CASSLGRLAGDTNTGELFF. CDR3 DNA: TGTGCCAGCAGTTTAGGGAGACTAGCGGGGGACACCAACACCGGGGAGCTGTTTTTT.

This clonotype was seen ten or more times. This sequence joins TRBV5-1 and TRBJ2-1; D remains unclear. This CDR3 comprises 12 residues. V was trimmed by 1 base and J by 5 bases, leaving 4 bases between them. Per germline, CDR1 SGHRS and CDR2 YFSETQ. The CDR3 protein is CASSLTDNEQFF. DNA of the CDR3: TGCGCCAGCAGCTTGACTGACAATGAGCAGTTCTTC.

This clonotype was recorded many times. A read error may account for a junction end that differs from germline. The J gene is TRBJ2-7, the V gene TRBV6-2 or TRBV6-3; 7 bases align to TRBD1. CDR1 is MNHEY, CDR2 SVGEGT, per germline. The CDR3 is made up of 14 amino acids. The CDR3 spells CSSTPGTESYEQYF. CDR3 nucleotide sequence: TGTTCCAGCACCCCCGGGACAGAAAGCTACGAGCAGTACTTC.